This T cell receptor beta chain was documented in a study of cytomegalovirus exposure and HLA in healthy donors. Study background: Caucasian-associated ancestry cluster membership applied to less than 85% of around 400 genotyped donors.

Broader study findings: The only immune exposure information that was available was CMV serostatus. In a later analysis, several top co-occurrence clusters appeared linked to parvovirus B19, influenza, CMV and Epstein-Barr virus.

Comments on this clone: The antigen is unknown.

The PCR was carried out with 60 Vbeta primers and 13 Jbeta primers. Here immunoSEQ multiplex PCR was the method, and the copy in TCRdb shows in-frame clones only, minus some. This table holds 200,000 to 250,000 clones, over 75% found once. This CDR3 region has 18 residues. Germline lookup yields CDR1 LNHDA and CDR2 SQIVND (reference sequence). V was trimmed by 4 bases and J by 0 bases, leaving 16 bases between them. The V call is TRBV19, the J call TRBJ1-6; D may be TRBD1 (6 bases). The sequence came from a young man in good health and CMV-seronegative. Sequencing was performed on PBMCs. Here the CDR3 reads CASSTRLTGTSYNSPLHF. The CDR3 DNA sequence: TGTGCCAGTAGTACCCGCCTTACAGGGACCTCCTATAATTCACCCCTCCACTTT.